This entry concerns a single T cell receptor beta chain. The antigen is unknown. Sorted naive or memory CD4+ cells met CEF peptides for over 9 days. The data derive from a study of CD4 T cells in relation to SARS-CoV-2 and coronaviruses. About the study: TCR beta CDR3s were sequenced after approximately 9-day antigen culture of PBMCs. The HLA restriction of the shared crossreactive spike epitopes was mapped.

Germline assignment: CDR1 KGHSH and CDR2 LQKENI. The CDR3 is 15 amino acids. V trimming: 5 bases; J trimming: 5 bases; junction bases outside the gene matches: 7. Profiling relied on immunoSEQ multiplex PCR, and the TCRdb table lists in-frame clones only, not all of them. Here the sample spans about 36,000 clones, 70% to 85% being singletons. Study results and limitations: No donor gave both pre-pandemic and post-infection samples.

V and J are TRBV18 and TRBJ2-4; 9 nucleotides line up with TRBD1. This clonotype was sampled from an adult with COVID-19. Sequencing was performed on naive CD4+ T cells from PBMCs, cultured in vitro. Indicated subset: naive CD4+ T cells isolated by negative enrichment. The CDR3 DNA is TGTGCCAGCTCATCCGGGACAGGGTTGGAAAACATTCAGTACTTC. This codes for CASSSGTGLENIQYF.